This TCR beta chain was sequenced in a study of blood T cell repertoires in COVID-19. Looking at the study overall: From the United States, Italy and Spain came samples of acute and convalescent COVID-19. T cells, B-cell-depleted T cells, or PBMCs provided the cDNA or gDNA that served as material.

In the study's own analysis: Reference gene primer amplification in the assay estimated nucleated cell counts. Data came from immunoSEQ multiplex PCR; TCRdb stores just in-frame clones and leaves some out. The V and J calls and clone size are taken from that table; D and trimming were inferred from the DNA. The profile shows about 210,000 clones, about 83% of them singletons. The receptor's source is a man aged 50 to 60 with active or convalescent COVID-19. The sample taken for sequencing was peripheral blood.

CDR3 protein: CASSKGQGGTNYGYTF. CDR3 nucleotide sequence: TGTGCCAGTAGTAAGGGACAGGGGGGAACTAACTATGGCTACACCTTC. The rearrangement uses TRBV19 and TRBJ1-2; 11 bases map to TRBD1. The germline V gene encodes CDR1 LNHDA and CDR2 SQIVND (reference sequence). CDR3 length: 16 amino acids. The J segment lost 0 bases and the V segment lost 4 bases, leaving 4 bases of the junction unmatched.